This TCR beta chain was identified in a study of T cell responses to AZD1222 COVID-19 vaccine. Study in general: It was second doses at about 4 or about 12 weeks that were pooled.

Libraries were prepared by immunoSEQ multiplex PCR; TCRdb keeps only in-frame clonotypes and omits some of them. The table lists 130,000 to 150,000 clones, roughly 89% of them singletons. This clone showed up just once. Trimming took off 6 bases at V and 4 bases at J, with 15 bases between the two ends. This CDR3 has 14 amino acids. The germline gives CDR1 MNHEY, CDR2 SVGEGT. The chain couples TRBV6-2 or TRBV6-3 to TRBJ1-1; no clear D gene. The sequence derives from an adult in good health. Sequenced material: peripheral blood, taken on day 0 of AZD1222 vaccination. The CDR3: CASSPTRASTEAFF. The CDR3 nucleotides read TGTGCCAGCAGCCCGACGCGGGCTAGCACTGAAGCTTTCTTT.